The 24 T cell receptor beta chains given below trace back to one sample, sequenced in a study of tumor and adjacent non-tumor tissue in lung cancer. A modified ARM-PCR protocol with three rounds of nested PCR amplified TCRbeta. TCRdb recomputed calls from the multiplex PCR reads with MiXCR, one row per CDR3 protein. Found here are around 210,000 distinct CDR3 sequences, 60% to 85% of them singletons; the top ten hold approximately 25%. RNA was extracted from bulk tissue without any cell sorting. Input material: lung tumor tissue. Source of these receptors: a man in his sixties with non-small cell lung cancer.

Details on this clonotype: A junction boundary mismatches the germline segment, possibly from a read error. This chain connects TRBV29-1 to TRBJ1-1; 9 bases map to TRBD1. Germline V gene data show CDR1 as SQVTM and CDR2 as ANQGSEA. The CDR3 sequence is 14 residues long. CDR3 coding DNA: TGCAGCGTCTCCAGGACAGGGGTGGACACTGAAGCTATCTTT. It codes for CSVSRTGVDTEAIF.

For this clonotype: A read error may produce the germline difference seen at one junction end. The chain combines TRBV6-5 with TRBJ1-2; 7 bases align to TRBD1. The CDR3 totals 12 residues. CDR1 and CDR2 from the germline V gene are MNHEY and SVGAGI. The DNA for the CDR3 is TGTGCCTGCAGCCCAGGGGGGTATGGCTACACCTTC. Translated: CACSPGGYGYTF.

The chain combines TRBV7-2 with TRBJ2-4; D is perhaps TRBD1 (6 bases). CDR3 length: 14 amino acids. The germline V gene has CDR1 SGHTA and CDR2 FQGNSA. Deletions cut 5 bases from V and 5 bases from J, with 13 bases between. The CDR3 spells CASSTTGIENIQYF. The CDR3 DNA reads as TGTGCCAGCAGCACCACAGGGATCGAAAACATTCAGTACTTC. The full variable domain, with the rest looked up from reference TRBV7-2 and TRBJ2-4, is GAGVSQSPSNKVTEKGKDVELRCDPISGHTALYWYRQSLGQGLEFLIYFQGNSAPDKSGLPSDRFSAERTGGSVSTLTIQRTQQEDSAVYLCASSTTGIENIQYFGAGTRLSVL.

The CDR3 nucleotides read TGTGCCAGCACCGGTGCCGTCTCTGGAAACACCATATATTTT. Protein product: CASTGAVSGNTIYF. The rearrangement uses TRBV12-3 or TRBV12-4 and TRBJ1-3; D unresolved. Trimming pared 7 bases from V and 0 bases from J, leaving 10 bases between. The CDR3 covers 14 residues.

On this clonotype itself: At one of its ends the junction is not consistent with the germline gene, which may arise from a read error. The rearrangement joins TRBV6-2 or TRBV6-3 to TRBJ2-3, with D perhaps matching TRBD1 or TRBD2 (6 bases each). Per germline, CDR1 MNHEY and CDR2 SVGEGT. The CDR3 spans 15 residues. CDR3 nucleotides: TGTACCAGCAAACCCTGGAGGGGGATCACAGATACGCAGTATTTT. Translating it yields CTSKPWRGITDTQYF.

For this clonotype: This may arise from a read error, as a much more abundant clone is one base away. This sequence joins TRBV6-1 and TRBJ2-2; the D gene is possibly TRBD2 (6 bases). The CDR3 covers 16 residues. Germline V CDR1 and CDR2: MNHNS, SASEGT. For the CDR3, the DNA is TGTGACAGCAGTGAACGGAGGCGGGAGAACACCGGGGAGCTGTTTTTT. Translated: CDSSERRRENTGELFF.

Comment on this clonotype: Given a much more abundant clone one base away, this may be a read error. This is likely a read error, given that the CDR3 carries no conserved phenylalanine or tryptophan at its end. V gene TRBV12-3 or TRBV12-4 combines with J gene TRBJ1-5; perhaps TRBD1 as D (5 bases). Trimming took off 6 bases at V and 5 bases at J, with 14 bases between the two ends. This CDR3 comprises 14 residues. The chain's CDR3 is CASSLGQGYQPQHY. CDR3 DNA: TGTGCCAGCAGCCTCGGGCAGGGTTATCAGCCCCAGCATTAT.

The V gene is TRBV20-1, the J gene TRBJ2-7, with a possible D match to TRBD2 (5 bases). CDR1 is DFQATT and CDR2 is SNEGSKA in the germline V gene (reference sequence). This CDR3 has 18 residues. The CDR3 DNA follows: TGCAATCTGGGTCCGGTGGTCGGCCAACGCGGGTTTTCCTACGAGCAGTACTTC. This gives the protein CNLGPVVGQRGFSYEQYF.

In the case of this clonotype: A much larger clone lies one base from this, so it may be a read error. The chain uses TRBV6-5 and TRBJ1-3, with a tentative D call TRBD1 (6 bases). CDR1 is MNHEY, CDR2 SVGAGI, per germline. The length of the CDR3 is 15 residues. V shed 8 bases and J shed 0 bases, with 14 bases lying between them. The CDR3 spells CASGPDRFSGNTIYF. CDR3 sequence (DNA): TGTGCCAGCGGACCAGACAGGTTCTCTGGAAACACCATATATTTT.

On this clonotype: This sequence may be a read error, since a much larger clone differs from it by one base. This chain joins TRBV4-2 and TRBJ1-1; D is possibly TRBD1 (6 bases). This CDR3 is built from 13 residues. The germline V gene encodes CDR1 LGHNA and CDR2 YNFKEQ. CDR3 loop: CANSQGGDTEAFF. The CDR3 nucleotides read TGTGCCAACAGCCAAGGGGGAGACACTGAAGCTTTCTTT.

Turning to this clonotype: One end of the junction fails to match germline, which may point to a read error. The V and J genes are TRBV11-2 and TRBJ1-6; D perhaps matches TRBD1 (5 bases). The CDR3 totals 16 residues. Looked up from germline, CDR1 is SGHAT and CDR2 is FQNNGV. The CDR3 protein is CASSYDVGTWNSPPHF. The CDR3 nucleotides read TGTGCCAGCAGCTACGATGTCGGGACCTGGAATTCACCCCCCCACTTT.

The chain carries TRBV4-1 and TRBJ1-3, with D hard to call. Deletions cut 9 bases from V and 2 bases from J, with 11 bases between. The CDR3 length is 13 residues. Germline V gives CDR1 MGHRA, CDR2 YSYEKL. DNA of the CDR3: TGCGCCAGTAGATTGGGTCCTGGAAACACCATATATTTT. Translated: CASRLGPGNTIYF.

A remark on this clonotype: With a much larger clone just one base away, this may be a read error. Since the CDR3 does not end with the conserved phenylalanine or tryptophan, this likely comes from a read error. The chain carries TRBV20-1 and TRBJ2-5, with 7 bases identical to TRBD2. CDR3 length: 12 amino acids. V was pared by 8 bases and J by 1 base, with 4 bases of the junction left unmatched. Per germline, CDR1 DFQATT and CDR2 SNEGSKA (reference sequence). Written as DNA, the CDR3 is TGCAGTTTGACTAGCCCCCAAGAGACCCAGTACCTC. Protein sequence: CSLTSPQETQYL.

Notes on this clonotype: A much larger clone differs by one base, so this may be a read error. This rearrangement joins TRBV11-2 to TRBJ2-5; D may match TRBD1 or TRBD2 (6 bases each). V dropped 1 base and J dropped 0 bases, with 12 bases sitting between them. The CDR3 consists of 16 residues. Looked up from germline, CDR1 is SGHAT and CDR2 is FQNNGV. The CDR3, as DNA: TGTGCCAGCAGCTTAGTTAGAGGGGGGCACCAAGAGACCCAGTACTTC. This encodes CASSLVRGGHQETQYF.

Remarks on this clonotype: The junction departs from the called germline gene at one end, perhaps through a read error. The gene calls are TRBV6-2 or TRBV6-3 and TRBJ2-7, with D uncertain. Germline values: CDR1 MNHEY, CDR2 SVGEGT. The CDR3 contains 16 residues. The DNA of the CDR3 is TGTGCCAGCAGAAAAGAGCACGCGTCCAGGACCTACGAGCAATACTTC. This encodes CASRKEHASRTYEQYF.

This clonotype was seen only a few times. The chain uses TRBV6-6 and TRBJ1-5, with a tentative D call TRBD1 (6 bases). Trimming shortened V by 7 bases and J by 0 bases, and 13 bases separated the two germline ends. This CDR3 has 15 amino acids. Germline V gene sequence: CDR1 MNHNY, CDR2 SVGAGI (reference sequence). In DNA form, the CDR3 reads TGTGCCAGCACCGAAGGGGACATTAGCAATCAGCCCCAGCATTTT. Translating it yields CASTEGDISNQPQHF.

About this clonotype itself: The junction and the germline gene differ at one end; a read error may be behind it. The chain combines TRBV28 with TRBJ2-7; possibly TRBD2 for D (7 bases). Germline loops: CDR1 MDHEN, CDR2 SYDVKM. CDR3 length equals 16 residues. CDR3 coding DNA: TGTGCCAGCAGAACGGGCGGGGGCGGTTCGTTCTACCAGCAGTACTTC. Amino acids: CASRTGGGGSFYQQYF.

In regard to this clonotype: This may be a read error: a much more frequent sequence differs by one nucleotide. This chain connects TRBV20-1 to TRBJ1-1; 9 bases line up with TRBD1. Trimming cost V 6 bases and J 4 bases; bases outside gene matches: 6. The CDR3 spans 13 residues. Germline V CDR1 and CDR2: DFQATT, SNEGSKA (reference sequence). The CDR3 loop is CSANRGPGTEAFF. In DNA form, the CDR3 reads TGCAGTGCCAACAGGGGGCCGGGCACTGAAGCTTTCTTT.

On this clonotype itself: At one boundary the junction diverges from the germline segment, which might be a read error. This sequence joins TRBV4-3 and TRBJ2-2; tentatively, D is TRBD2 (5 bases). The germline V gene has CDR1 LGHNA and CDR2 YSLEER. The CDR3 contains 16 residues. CDR3 nucleotides: TGCGCCAGCAGCCAAGAGTTCGGGGTATTGACCGGGGAGTTGCTTTTT. Protein: CASSQEFGVLTGELLF.

A remark on this clonotype: A read error may produce the germline difference seen at one junction end. This sequence joins TRBV29-1 and TRBJ1-2; no clear D. The CDR3 spans 18 residues. The V gene's germline CDR1 is SQVTM and CDR2 ANQGSEA. The CDR3 DNA follows: TGCAACGTTGAAGTCGAAGAACACCATAGGGAAAGTGTCTATGGCTACACCTTC. Its protein product is CNVEVEEHHRESVYGYTF.

On this clonotype: The conserved closing phenylalanine or tryptophan is absent in this CDR3, likely reflecting a read error. The chain carries TRBV11-3 and TRBJ2-5; D is perhaps TRBD1 or TRBD2 (5 bases each). Looked up from germline, CDR1 is SGHNT and CDR2 is YENEEA. The CDR3 runs to 15 residues. CDR3 nucleotide sequence: TGTGCCAGCAGCTTAGATAGAGGGGTTCAAGGGACCCAGTACCTC. Amino acid sequence: CASSLDRGVQGTQYL.

J is TRBJ2-7 and V is TRBV28; 9 positions match TRBD1. The CDR3 is made up of 16 amino acids. Losses at the gene ends were 5 bases for V and 5 bases for J; bases not matched to a gene: 13. Germline assignment: CDR1 MDHEN and CDR2 SYDVKM. CDR3 residues: CASSPPPGTGLNEQYF. CDR3 in DNA: TGTGCCAGCAGTCCCCCCCCCGGGACAGGGCTCAACGAGCAGTACTTC.

This clonotype was found many times. The V call is TRBV20-1, the J call TRBJ2-7; tentatively, D is TRBD1 (5 bases). V was pared by 6 bases and J by 4 bases, with 19 bases between. The CDR3 length is 14 residues. CDR1 is DFQATT, CDR2 SNEGSKA, per germline (reference sequence). This CDR3 reads CSAPAGAKGYEQYF. As DNA, the CDR3 is TGCAGTGCCCCGGCCGGCGCCAAGGGGTACGAGCAGTACTTC.

Only a few counts were recorded for this clonotype. In nucleotides, the CDR3 is TGTGCCAGCAATCTACCTCAGACACCTACAACTAATGAAAAACTGTTTTTT. Its protein is CASNLPQTPTTNEKLFF. The rearrangement uses TRBV11-2 and TRBJ1-4; D unresolved. CDR1 is SGHAT and CDR2 is FQNNGV in the germline V gene. The CDR3 loop spans 17 amino acids. With 7 bases removed from V and 0 bases from J, the gap between germline ends came to 18 bases.